The 8 T cell receptor beta chains in this list originate from one sample, sequenced in a study of blood T cell repertoires in COVID-19. The data were produced by immunoSEQ multiplex PCR, yet TCRdb's version contains in-frame clones alone and is incomplete. The sample contains roughly 140,000 clones, under 85% of which appear only once. Sequencing was performed on peripheral blood. Every receptor here comes from a man aged 50 or older with active or convalescent COVID-19.

The chain has TRBV27 and TRBJ1-4; D perhaps matches TRBD1 (6 bases). The CDR3 runs 17 residues. Germline V gene sequence: CDR1 MNHEY, CDR2 SMNVEV (reference sequence). Trimming removed 3 bases from V and 3 bases from J, with 17 bases in between. The CDR3 loop reads CASSLVATGWSNEKLFF. In DNA, the CDR3 is TGTGCCAGCAGTTTGGTGGCCACAGGGTGGTCTAATGAAAAACTGTTTTTT.

This chain joins TRBV11-2 and TRBJ2-1; 14 nucleotides line up with TRBD2. Germline loops: CDR1 SGHAT, CDR2 FQNNGV. V shed 5 bases, J shed 12 bases, and the junction held 9 bases outside the gene matches. The CDR3 spans 15 residues. The CDR3 region has the DNA TGTGCCAGCAGCGCCCGGGGACTAGCGGGAGACGTGCAGTTCTTC. This translates into CASSARGLAGDVQFF.

The V and J genes are TRBV14 and TRBJ2-1, with 14 bases aligning to TRBD2. Germline V lookup: CDR1 SGHDN, CDR2 FVKESK. This CDR3 region has 17 residues. V lost 3 bases, J lost 8 bases, and 9 bases stayed unmatched. The CDR3 coding sequence is TGTGCCAGCAGCCAGACGACTAGCGGGAGGGTAGTCGATGAGCAGTTCTTC. Protein: CASSQTTSGRVVDEQFF.

V usage is TRBV4-2 and J usage is TRBJ2-3; tentative D call: TRBD2 (5 bases). With 0 bases removed from V and 11 bases from J, the gap between germline ends came to 18 bases. The CDR3 spans 15 residues. In germline, CDR1 is LGHNA, CDR2 YNFKEQ. This CDR3 reads CASSQDRWAARGQYF. The CDR3 DNA reads TGTGCCAGCAGCCAAGATCGTTGGGCTGCCCGGGGGCAGTATTTT.

The gene calls are TRBV6-5 and TRBJ2-7; 9 bases match TRBD2. Trimming at V came to 6 bases and at J to 2 bases, leaving 2 bases not matched to a gene. Germline V gene data show CDR1 as MNHEY and CDR2 as SVGAGI. This CDR3 comprises 13 residues. The CDR3 region has the DNA TGTGCCAGCAGACCTAGCGGGGCCTACGAGCAGTACTTC. Its translation: CASRPSGAYEQYF.

V usage is TRBV2 and J usage is TRBJ2-1, with 8 nucleotides matching TRBD2. The CDR3 length is 15 residues. Germline CDR1 and CDR2: SNHLY and FYNNEI. V dropped 5 bases and J dropped 0; count of bases not matched to a gene: 3. CDR3 loop: CASSLAGGSYNEQFF. Written as DNA, the CDR3 is TGTGCCAGCAGTCTAGCGGGTGGCTCCTACAATGAGCAGTTCTTC.

This clone came up a few times. The V and J genes are TRBV7-2 and TRBJ1-6; TRBD1 is a possible D gene (6 bases). V lost 1 base and J lost 7, with 14 bases in between. This CDR3 has 16 residues. Per the germline V gene, CDR1 is SGHTA and CDR2 is FQGNSA. CDR3 DNA: TGTGCCAGCAGCTTAGAAGGGGGTGTAGCAAATTCACCCCTCCACTTT. Encoded protein: CASSLEGGVANSPLHF.

Written as DNA, the CDR3 is TGTGCCAGCAGCTTACTAGCGGGAGGTACCTACAATGAGCAGTTCTTC. Its protein product is CASSLLAGGTYNEQFF. The rearrangement joins TRBV7-3 to TRBJ2-1; 11 nucleotides line up with TRBD2. The germline V gene has CDR1 SGHTA and CDR2 FQGTGA. The CDR3 has 16 residues. After removal of 2 bases from V and 2 bases from J, the junction contained 2 bases not matched to a gene.